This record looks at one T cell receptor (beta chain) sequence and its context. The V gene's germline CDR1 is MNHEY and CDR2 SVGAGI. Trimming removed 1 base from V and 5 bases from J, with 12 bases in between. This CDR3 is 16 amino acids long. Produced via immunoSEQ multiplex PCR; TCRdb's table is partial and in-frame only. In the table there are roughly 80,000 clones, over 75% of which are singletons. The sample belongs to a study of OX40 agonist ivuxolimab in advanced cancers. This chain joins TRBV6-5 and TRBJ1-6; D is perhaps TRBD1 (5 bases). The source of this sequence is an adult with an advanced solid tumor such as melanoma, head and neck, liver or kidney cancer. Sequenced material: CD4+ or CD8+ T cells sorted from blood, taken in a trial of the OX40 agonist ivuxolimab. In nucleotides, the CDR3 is TGTGCCAGCAGTTACTGGGGGTCACAGGATAATTCACCCCTCCACTTT. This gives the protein CASSYWGSQDNSPLHF.